This TCR beta chain appears in the sequencing data of a study of immune heterogeneity within non-small cell lung tumors. As to this clonotype: The antigen is undetermined. Since a much larger clone is just one base distant, this may be a read error.

The authors amplified TCR beta CDR3 by multiplex PCR with 32 V and 13 J primers. TCRdb re-derived calls from the multiplex PCR reads in MiXCR, one entry per CDR3 protein. The table shows 30,000 to 40,000 distinct CDR3 sequences, with under 35% occurring only once. This CDR3 has 13 residues. Trimming shortened V by 3 bases and J by 9 bases, and 12 bases separated the two germline ends. CDR1 MNHGY and CDR2 SVAAGI come from the germline V gene. Template material comprised bulk tumor genomic DNA at approximately 650 ng per sample. Primary tumors were biopsied several times each, far apart, intraoperatively. Undergoing curative surgery were patients whose non-small cell lung cancer was untreated and newly diagnosed. Study results and limitations: Dominant CDR3 beta clonotypes repeated across a patient's tumor loci, while different loci held unique high-frequency clones.

The V and J genes are TRBV6-9 and TRBJ2-1, with D unclear. This receptor was taken from a man aged 35-49 years with non-small cell lung cancer. Sequencing input: lung tumor tissue. The CDR3 DNA follows: TGTGCCAGCAGTTACAGTAGGGATGGTGAGCAGTTCTTC. Translation: CASSYSRDGEQFF.